This T cell receptor (beta chain) was recovered during a study of Ad26.COV2.S vaccination and SARS-CoV-2 variants. Treatment noted: roughly 20 received Ad26.COV2.S at low or high dose, single or two shots; roughly five received placebo; per-sample allocation not given. Samples were taken on day 63 after the first vaccine or placebo injection. A Boston donor was an adult aged 18-55 years. This table comes from immunoSEQ multiplex PCR, and its TCRdb copy is limited to in-frame clones, with some not included. The sample carries about 390,000 clones, about nine tenths recorded once. There are 15 residues in the CDR3. V lost 3 bases to trimming and J lost 3 bases; unmatched junction nucleotides: 4. Germline CDR1 reads SGHTA; CDR2 reads FQGNSA.

Specimen: peripheral blood, collected in a trial of Ad26.COV2.S vaccine versus placebo. The clonotype comes from a person aged 18-60 years who received the Ad26.COV2.S COVID-19 vaccine or a placebo. The chain recombines TRBV7-2 with TRBJ2-1; 8 nucleotides line up with TRBD2. The CDR3 DNA reads as TGTGCCAGCAGCTTCTTCGGGGGGGACTACAATGAGCAGTTCTTC. It yields the protein CASSFFGGDYNEQFF.